A selection of T cell receptor beta chains follows, all from one sample in a study of tumor-infiltrating lymphocytes in oesophageal squamous cell carcinoma. TCRdb recomputed calls from the PCR reads with MiXCR, one row per CDR3 protein. The repertoire consists of roughly 14,000 distinct CDR3 sequences, with approximately 49% occurring once and the leading ten covering roughly 37%. Input material: esophageal tumor tissue. These receptors all stem from a female donor with esophageal squamous cell carcinoma. Each CDR3 is given with its conserved first and last residue. Fields, in order: CDR3 protein, CDR3 DNA, J gene, V gene, clone size, D gene. The D gene is left open where the match is weak. Size values are once, few and many counts, or a class for expanded clones, and some rows have none.

CASSLSGVTRQTQYF | TGTGCCAGCAGCTTGTCGGGGGTGACCCGGCAGACCCAGTACTTC | TRBJ2-5 | TRBV7-9 | - | -
CASSPWGGGANVLTF | TGTGCCAGCAGCCCTTGGGGGGGCGGGGCCAACGTCCTGACTTTC | TRBJ2-6 | TRBV7-3 | once | -
CASSLVQGWGNTEAFF | TGTGCCAGCAGCTTAGTACAGGGATGGGGGAACACTGAAGCTTTCTTT | TRBJ1-1 | TRBV7-3 | - | -
CSVGRVAANYGYTF | TGCAGCGTTGGTAGAGTTGCGGCTAACTATGGCTACACCTTC | TRBJ1-2 | TRBV29-1 | - | -
CASSYTGSYNEQYF | TGCGCCAGCAGCTATACAGGCTCCTACAATGAGCAGTACTTC | TRBJ2-4 | TRBV5-1 | - | -
CASSSNLGREQFF | TGTGCCAGCAGTTCCAATCTAGGACGTGAGCAGTTCTTC | TRBJ2-1 | TRBV2 | few | -
CASSLGQGGNTQYF | TGTGCCAGCAGCTTGGGACAGGGAGGAAATACGCAGTATTTT | TRBJ2-3 | TRBV7-2 | - | TRBD1
CTHYNEQFF | TGTACCCACTACAATGAGCAGTTCTTC | TRBJ2-1 | TRBV7-6 | - | -
CASKPGGRETQYF | TGTGCCAGCAAGCCAGGGGGCAGGGAGACCCAGTACTTC | TRBJ2-5 | TRBV7-2 | - | TRBD1
CASSPDRAEAKNIQYF | TGTGCCAGCAGCCCAGACAGGGCGGAGGCCAAAAACATTCAGTACTTC | TRBJ2-4 | TRBV7-2 | large | TRBD1
CASTSGRATQYF | TGTGCCAGCACTAGCGGGAGGGCCACGCAGTATTTT | TRBJ2-3 | TRBV7-2 | - | TRBD2
CASSLISREMGFEAFF | TGTGCCAGCAGTTTGATTTCCAGGGAGATGGGTTTTGAAGCTTTCTTT | TRBJ1-1 | TRBV28 | - | -
CASSYSGTDPYEQYF | TGTGCCAGCAGTTACAGTGGGACAGACCCCTACGAGCAGTACTTC | TRBJ2-7 | TRBV6-2/TRBV6-3 | - | TRBD1
CASSLAGDNEQYF | TGTGCCAGCAGCTTAGCAGGGGACAACGAGCAGTACTTC | TRBJ2-7 | TRBV7-2 | few | -
CASSLALGPPYEQYF | TGTGCCAGCAGCTTGGCATTGGGCCCTCCCTACGAGCAGTACTTC | TRBJ2-7 | TRBV7-2 | - | -
CASSLEYPDTQYF | TGTGCCAGCAGCTTAGAGTATCCAGATACGCAGTATTTT | TRBJ2-3 | TRBV7-6 | many | -
CASSFGDFDSEQYF | TGTGCCAGCAGTTTTGGAGATTTTGACTCCGAGCAGTACTTC | TRBJ2-7 | TRBV28 | - | -
CASSPSWVGTEAFF | TGTGCCAGCAGCCCCAGTTGGGTCGGCACTGAAGCTTTCTTT | TRBJ1-1 | TRBV6-9 | - | -
CASSPYRGESYNEQFF | TGTGCCAGCAGTCCGTACAGGGGGGAATCCTACAATGAGCAGTTCTTC | TRBJ2-1 | TRBV12-3/TRBV12-4 | - | TRBD1
CASSLRGFYTGELFF | TGTGCCAGCAGTTTGCGAGGGTTCTACACCGGGGAGCTGTTTTTT | TRBJ2-2 | TRBV28 | many | -
CASSLTVSSYNEQYF | TGTGCCAGCAGCTTAACTGTAAGCTCCTACAATGAGCAGTACTTC | TRBJ2-7 | TRBV7-3 | - | -
CASSLNVAYEQYF | TGTGCCAGCAGCTTAAATGTGGCCTACGAGCAGTACTTC | TRBJ2-7 | TRBV7-6 | few | -
CASSLPGHLTYEQYF | TGTGCCAGCAGCTTACCGGGACACCTAACCTACGAGCAGTACTTC | TRBJ2-7 | TRBV7-9 | - | -